This entry is about one TCR beta chain. Antigen: not known. Unique molecular identifiers tagged the TCRbeta library. TCRdb ran MiXCR on the PCR reads and lists one entry per CDR3 protein. The data hold 90,000 to 100,000 distinct CDR3 sequences, with more than 20% observed a single time. The sample comes from a study of T-cell reconstitution after alpha-beta-depleted transplantation in children. Study observations and caveats: Among T cells one year after transplant, newly produced cells accounted for most counts and diversity. High day-60 TCRbeta diversity in some patients came from surviving recipient T cells and thymic progenitors. Alpha-beta T cells about two months after transplant reportedly derived from several hundred expanded graft clones.

Germline CDR1 is MDHEN and CDR2 is SYDVKM. The CDR3 has 16 amino acids. With 2 bases removed from V and 0 bases from J, the gap between germline ends came to 14 bases. The gene calls are TRBV28 and TRBJ2-7, with D perhaps TRBD1 or TRBD2 (5 bases each). The source is a boy under 10 years old with acute lymphoblastic leukemia, due to receive a stem cell transplant. The sequencing here drew on PBMCs, taken before TCRalphabeta/CD19-depleted stem cell transplant. The CDR3 sequence is CASSLRAGAVSYEQYF. CDR3 nucleotide sequence: TGTGCCAGCAGTTTAAGGGCCGGGGCAGTCTCCTACGAGCAGTACTTC.